Detailed here is one TCR beta chain. The antigen is unknown. The source of the sample is a study of T cell responses to AZD1222 COVID-19 vaccine. Study outcomes and limitations: Researchers took repertoire samples only after the peak T cell response had come. Spike-specific TCR breadth and depth grew following two AZD1222 doses. It should be noted that donors were predominantly white British and more often female, and clonal diversity was possibly underestimated.

The CDR3 has 14 amino acids. In germline, CDR1 is MNHNS, CDR2 SASEGT. With 3 bases removed from V and 8 bases from J, the gap between germline ends came to 13 bases. Whether given at about 4 or about 12 weeks, second doses were pooled. TCRdb's table, derived via immunoSEQ multiplex PCR, lists solely in-frame clones and lacks some. The profile shows about 89,000 clones, over 80% of them singletons. The sequence was collected from an adult who received the AZD1222 COVID-19 vaccine. The sequenced sample was peripheral blood, obtained 28 days after the second AZD1222 dose. The chain recombines TRBV6-1 with TRBJ1-4; D is possibly TRBD1 (6 bases). In DNA, the CDR3 is TGTGCCAGCAGTGAGTTTGGGGGGCTAGAAAAACTGTTTTTT. This sequence encodes CASSEFGGLEKLFF.